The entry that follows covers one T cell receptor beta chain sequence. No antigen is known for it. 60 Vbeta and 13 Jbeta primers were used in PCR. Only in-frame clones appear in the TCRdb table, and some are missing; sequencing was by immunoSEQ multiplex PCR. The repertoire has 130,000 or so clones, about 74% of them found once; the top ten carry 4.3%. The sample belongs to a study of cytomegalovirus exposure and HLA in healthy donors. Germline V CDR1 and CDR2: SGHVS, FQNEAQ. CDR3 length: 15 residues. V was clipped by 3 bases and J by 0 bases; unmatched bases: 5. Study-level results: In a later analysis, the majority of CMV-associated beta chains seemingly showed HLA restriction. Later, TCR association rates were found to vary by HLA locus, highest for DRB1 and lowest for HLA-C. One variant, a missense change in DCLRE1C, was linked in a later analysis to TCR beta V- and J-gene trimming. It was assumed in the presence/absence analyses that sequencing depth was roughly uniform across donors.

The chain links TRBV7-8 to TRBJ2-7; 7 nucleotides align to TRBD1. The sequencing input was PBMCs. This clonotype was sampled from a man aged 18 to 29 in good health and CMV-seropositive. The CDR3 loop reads CASSFRDSPSYEQYF. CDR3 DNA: TGTGCCAGCAGCTTCAGGGACAGCCCCTCCTACGAGCAGTACTTC.